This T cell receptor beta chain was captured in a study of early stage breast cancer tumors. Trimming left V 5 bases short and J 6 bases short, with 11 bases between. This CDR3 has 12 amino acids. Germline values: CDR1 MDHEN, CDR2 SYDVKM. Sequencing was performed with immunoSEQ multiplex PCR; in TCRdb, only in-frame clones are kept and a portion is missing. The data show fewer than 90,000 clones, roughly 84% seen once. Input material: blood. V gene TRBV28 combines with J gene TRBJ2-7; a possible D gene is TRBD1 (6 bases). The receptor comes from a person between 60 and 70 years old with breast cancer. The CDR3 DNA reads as TGTGCCAGCAGTCCTACAGGGTCCGAGCAGTACTTC. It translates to CASSPTGSEQYF.